This T cell receptor beta chain was documented in a study of control samples from healthy donors and cancer patients. Here immunoSEQ multiplex PCR was the method, and the copy in TCRdb shows in-frame clones only, minus some. Among about 180,000 clones listed, around 90% were seen once. The V end was cut by 3 bases, the J end by 7 bases, with 9 bases between. This CDR3 is 13 amino acids long. The sample comprised blood. The chain carries TRBV12-3 or TRBV12-4 and TRBJ1-4; D uncertain. The source is a man aged 25-45 years in good health. CDR3 sequence reads: CASSFVLGEKLFF. The CDR3 region has the DNA TGTGCCAGCAGTTTCGTCCTTGGTGAAAAACTGTTTTTT.